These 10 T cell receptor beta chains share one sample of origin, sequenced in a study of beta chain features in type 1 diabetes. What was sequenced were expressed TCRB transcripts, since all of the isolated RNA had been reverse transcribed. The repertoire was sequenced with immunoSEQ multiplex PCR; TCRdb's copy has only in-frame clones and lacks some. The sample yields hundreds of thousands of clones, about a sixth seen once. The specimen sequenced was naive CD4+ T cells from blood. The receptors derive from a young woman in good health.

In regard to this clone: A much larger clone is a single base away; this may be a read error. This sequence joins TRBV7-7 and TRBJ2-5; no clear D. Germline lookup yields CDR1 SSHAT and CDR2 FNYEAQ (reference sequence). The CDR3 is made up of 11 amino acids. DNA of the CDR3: TGTGCTAGCAGCTTACAAGAGACCCAGTACTTC. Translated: CASSLQETQYF.

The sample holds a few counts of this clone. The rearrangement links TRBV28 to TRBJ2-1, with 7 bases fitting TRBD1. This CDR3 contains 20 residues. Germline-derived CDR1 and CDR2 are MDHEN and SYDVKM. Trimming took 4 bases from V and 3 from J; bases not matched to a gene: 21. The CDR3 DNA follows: TGTGCCAGCAGTTACCCTCCCCCCGGACAGGCCAACCTTTTCTACAATGAGCAGTTCTTC. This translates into CASSYPPPGQANLFYNEQFF.

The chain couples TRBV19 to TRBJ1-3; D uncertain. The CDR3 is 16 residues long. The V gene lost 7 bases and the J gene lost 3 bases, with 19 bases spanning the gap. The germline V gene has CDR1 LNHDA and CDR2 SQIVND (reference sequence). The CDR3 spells CASTLGSLVGGNTIYF. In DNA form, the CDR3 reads TGTGCCAGTACGCTCGGCAGCCTCGTCGGTGGAAACACCATATATTTT. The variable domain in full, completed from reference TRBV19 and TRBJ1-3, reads DGGITQSPKYLFRKEGQNVTLSCEQNLNHDAMYWYRQDPGQGLRLIYYSQIVNDFQKGDIAEGYSVSREKKESFPLTVTSAQKNPTAFYLCASTLGSLVGGNTIYFGEGSWLTVV.

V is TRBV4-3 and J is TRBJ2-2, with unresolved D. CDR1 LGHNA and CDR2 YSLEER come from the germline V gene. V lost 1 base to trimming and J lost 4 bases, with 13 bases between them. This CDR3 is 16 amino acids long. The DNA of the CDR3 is TGCGCCAGCAGCCAAGCGACCCGGCTAAGCACCGGGGAGCTGTTTTTT. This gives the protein CASSQATRLSTGELFF.

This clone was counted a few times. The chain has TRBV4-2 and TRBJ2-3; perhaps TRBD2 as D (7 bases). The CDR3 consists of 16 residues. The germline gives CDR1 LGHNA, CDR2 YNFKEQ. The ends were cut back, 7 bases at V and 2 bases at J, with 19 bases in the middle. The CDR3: CASTEGGVITTDTQYF. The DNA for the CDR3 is TGTGCCAGCACCGAGGGGGGGGTCATTACCACAGATACGCAGTATTTT.

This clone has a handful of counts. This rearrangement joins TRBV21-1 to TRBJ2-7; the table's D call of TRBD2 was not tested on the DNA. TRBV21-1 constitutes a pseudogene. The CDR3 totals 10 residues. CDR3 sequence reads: CASPGYEQYF. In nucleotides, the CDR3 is TGTGCCAGTCCCGGTTACGAGCAGTACTTC.

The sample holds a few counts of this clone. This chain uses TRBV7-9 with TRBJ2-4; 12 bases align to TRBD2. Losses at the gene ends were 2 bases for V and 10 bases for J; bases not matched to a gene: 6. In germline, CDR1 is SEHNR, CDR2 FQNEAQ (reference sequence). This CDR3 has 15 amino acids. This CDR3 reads CASSLQGGTSGIQYF. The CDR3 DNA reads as TGTGCCAGCAGCTTACAAGGTGGGACTAGCGGGATTCAGTACTTC.

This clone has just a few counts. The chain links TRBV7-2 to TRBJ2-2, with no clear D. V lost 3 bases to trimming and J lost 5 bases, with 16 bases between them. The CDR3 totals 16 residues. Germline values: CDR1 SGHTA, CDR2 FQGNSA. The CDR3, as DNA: TGTGCCAGCAGCTTGGGTCGAAGTACGGTTACCGGGGAGCTGTTTTTT. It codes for CASSLGRSTVTGELFF.

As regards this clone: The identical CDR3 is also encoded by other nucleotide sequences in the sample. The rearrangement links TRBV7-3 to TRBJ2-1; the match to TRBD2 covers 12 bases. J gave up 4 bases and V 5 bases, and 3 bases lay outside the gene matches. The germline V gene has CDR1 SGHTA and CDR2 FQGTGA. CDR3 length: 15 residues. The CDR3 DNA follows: TGTGCCAGCAGCCCCGGGACTAGCGGGTACAATGAGCAGTTCTTC. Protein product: CASSPGTSGYNEQFF.

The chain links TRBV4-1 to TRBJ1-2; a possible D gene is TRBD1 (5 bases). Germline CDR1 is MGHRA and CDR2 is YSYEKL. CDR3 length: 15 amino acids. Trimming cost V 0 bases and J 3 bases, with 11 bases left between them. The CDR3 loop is CASSQESGTHYGYTF. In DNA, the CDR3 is TGCGCCAGCAGCCAAGAGTCCGGGACCCACTATGGCTACACCTTC.